Sequencing of this T cell receptor (beta chain) was carried out in a study of T cells after yellow fever vaccination. TCRdb reanalysed the 5' RACE reads using MiXCR and keeps one entry per CDR3 protein. The table has some 390,000 distinct CDR3 sequences, roughly a sixth seen once. The CDR3 runs 14 residues. V was trimmed by 6 bases and J by 6 bases, leaving 15 bases between them. Germline loops: CDR1 MNHNY, CDR2 SVGAGI (reference sequence). In its sample, this clonotype was seen a few times. V usage is TRBV6-6 and J usage is TRBJ2-1; D remains ambiguous. The source of this sequence is a man younger than 35 who received the YFV17D yellow fever vaccine. The input for sequencing was PBMCs, taken before the yellow fever booster vaccination. DNA of the CDR3: TGTGCCAGCAGCCGCGGCCCGGGTTTCAATGAGCAGTTCTTC. Encoded protein: CASSRGPGFNEQFF.